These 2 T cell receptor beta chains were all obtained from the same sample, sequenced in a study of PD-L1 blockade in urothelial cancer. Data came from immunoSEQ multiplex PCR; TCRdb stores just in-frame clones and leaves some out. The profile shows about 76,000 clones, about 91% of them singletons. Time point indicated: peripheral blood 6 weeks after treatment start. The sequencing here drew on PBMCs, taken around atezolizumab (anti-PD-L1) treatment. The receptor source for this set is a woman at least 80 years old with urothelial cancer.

CDR3 bases: TGTGCCGCGCAGGGAGGGAAGCCTGAAAAACTGTTTTTT. Translated: CAAQGGKPEKLFF. This chain joins TRBV19 and TRBJ1-4; a weak D match, TRBD1 (5 bases). The CDR3 sequence is 13 residues long. Germline CDR1 reads LNHDA; CDR2 reads SQIVND (reference sequence). The V and J ends lost 11 bases and 7 bases respectively, with 17 bases between them.

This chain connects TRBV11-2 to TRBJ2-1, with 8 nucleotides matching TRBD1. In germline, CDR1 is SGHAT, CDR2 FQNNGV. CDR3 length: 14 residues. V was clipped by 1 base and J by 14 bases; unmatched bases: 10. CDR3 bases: TGTGCCAGCAGCTTAGGGACCCCGGGACAGGTAAAGTTCTTC. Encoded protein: CASSLGTPGQVKFF.